This T cell receptor beta chain was retrieved from a study of cytomegalovirus exposure and HLA in healthy donors. This clone has a handful of counts. The PCR used 60 Vbeta and 13 Jbeta primers. Produced via immunoSEQ multiplex PCR; TCRdb's table is partial and in-frame only. This sample has 95,000 to 150,000 clones, with about 80% found just once. The sequence derives from a female donor in good health and CMV-seropositive. Sequencing was done on a sample of PBMCs.

CDR3 DNA: TGTGCCAGCAGCCGAGCAGGGGTTTGGAACACTGAAGCTTTCTTT. Protein product: CASSRAGVWNTEAFF. The V call is TRBV7-9, the J call TRBJ1-1; TRBD1 might be the D (6 bases). CDR3 length equals 15 residues. Germline CDR1 reads SEHNR; CDR2 reads FQNEAQ (reference sequence). V was cut by 5 bases and J by 1 base, with 14 bases left in between.